This is a list of T cell receptor beta chains from one sample in a study of CD8 T cells in ankylosing spondylitis. TCRdb called the 5' RACE reads again in MiXCR, with one record for every CDR3 protein. The sample holds 700,000 to 1,000,000 distinct CDR3 sequences, 12% seen once. Material for sequencing was blood, either unsorted or a sorted T cell fraction (not recorded which). Every receptor here comes from a male donor with ankylosing spondylitis. Each CDR3 is given with its conserved first and last residue. Each record gives: clone size, J gene, D gene, V gene, CDR3 protein, CDR3 DNA. D genes are given only for firm matches. Some rows mark clone size as missing; the rest say once, few, many or name a class of expanded clone.

abundance: many
j_gene: TRBJ1-2
d_gene: .
v_gene: TRBV7-2
CDR3aa: CASSLVGQGYGYTF
CDR3nt: TGTGCCAGCAGCTTAGTCGGGCAGGGCTATGGCTACACCTTC

abundance: few
j_gene: TRBJ2-3
d_gene: TRBD1
v_gene: TRBV7-2
CDR3aa: CASKVQGAGTDTQYF
CDR3nt: TGTGCCAGCAAAGTCCAGGGGGCAGGCACAGATACGCAGTATTTT

abundance: many
j_gene: TRBJ2-2
d_gene: .
v_gene: TRBV29-1
CDR3aa: CSAEPTGDTGELFF
CDR3nt: TGCAGCGCCGAACCGACAGGTGACACCGGGGAGCTGTTTTTT

abundance: many
j_gene: TRBJ2-7
d_gene: TRBD2
v_gene: TRBV12-3/TRBV12-4
CDR3aa: CASRSGLAGGYEQYF
CDR3nt: TGTGCCAGCCGCTCCGGGCTAGCGGGGGGCTACGAGCAGTACTTC

abundance: .
j_gene: TRBJ2-7
d_gene: .
v_gene: TRBV27
CDR3aa: CASSAGVSLREQYF
CDR3nt: TGTGCCAGCAGTGCCGGGGTCTCACTCCGCGAGCAGTACTTC

abundance: few
j_gene: TRBJ2-2
d_gene: .
v_gene: TRBV7-3
CDR3aa: CASRINTGELFF
CDR3nt: TGTGCCAGCAGGATTAATACCGGGGAGCTGTTTTTT

abundance: many
j_gene: TRBJ1-6
d_gene: .
v_gene: TRBV7-2
CDR3aa: CASSLALGYNSPLHF
CDR3nt: TGTGCCAGCAGCTTAGCGCTGGGTTATAATTCACCCCTCCACTTT

abundance: few
j_gene: TRBJ2-5
d_gene: .
v_gene: TRBV4-3
CDR3aa: CASSQEPGITQYF
CDR3nt: TGCGCCAGCAGCCAAGAGCCAGGGATAACCCAGTACTTC

abundance: .
j_gene: TRBJ2-3
d_gene: .
v_gene: TRBV20-1
CDR3aa: CRASSSTDTQYF
CDR3nt: TGCAGAGCTAGCTCTAGCACAGATACGCAGTATTTT

abundance: few
j_gene: TRBJ2-3
d_gene: .
v_gene: TRBV4-2
CDR3aa: CASSQDFRTEDTQYF
CDR3nt: TGTGCCAGCAGCCAAGATTTTAGGACTGAAGATACGCAGTATTTT

abundance: .
j_gene: TRBJ1-1
d_gene: .
v_gene: TRBV20-1
CDR3aa: CSGNFGGEGTEAFF
CDR3nt: TGCAGTGGCAATTTTGGGGGTGAGGGCACTGAAGCTTTCTTT

abundance: many
j_gene: TRBJ1-1
d_gene: .
v_gene: TRBV20-1
CDR3aa: CSAREGRYRDGKAFF
CDR3nt: TGCAGTGCTAGAGAGGGCCGTTACCGGGACGGGAAAGCTTTCTTT

abundance: many
j_gene: TRBJ2-7
d_gene: .
v_gene: TRBV15
CDR3aa: CATSRDLRYEQYF
CDR3nt: TGTGCCACCAGCAGAGATTTACGGTACGAGCAGTACTTC

abundance: .
j_gene: TRBJ2-7
d_gene: .
v_gene: TRBV18
CDR3aa: CASSRKGVGIEQYF
CDR3nt: TGTGCCAGCTCACGCAAAGGCGTAGGCATCGAGCAGTACTTC

abundance: .
j_gene: TRBJ2-7
d_gene: .
v_gene: TRBV21-1
CDR3aa: CATHDRQESSYEQYF
CDR3nt: TGTGCCACCCACGACCGACAGGAGAGCTCCTACGAGCAGTACTTC

abundance: .
j_gene: TRBJ1-1
d_gene: .
v_gene: TRBV4-2
CDR3aa: CASSRAGEGPEAFF
CDR3nt: TGTGCCAGCAGCCGCGCTGGGGAGGGCCCTGAAGCTTTCTTT

abundance: .
j_gene: TRBJ2-7
d_gene: TRBD2
v_gene: TRBV20-1
CDR3aa: CSARDDGRADEQYF
CDR3nt: TGCAGTGCTAGAGACGATGGGAGGGCCGACGAGCAGTACTTC

abundance: many
j_gene: TRBJ2-3
d_gene: TRBD1
v_gene: TRBV5-1
CDR3aa: CASQRGTGGTDTQYF
CDR3nt: TGCGCCAGCCAGCGTGGGACAGGGGGAACAGATACGCAGTATTTT

abundance: .
j_gene: TRBJ2-2
d_gene: .
v_gene: TRBV11-2
CDR3aa: CASSTGTPELFF
CDR3nt: TGTGCCAGCAGTACCGGGACACCGGAGCTGTTTTTT

abundance: many
j_gene: TRBJ1-2
d_gene: .
v_gene: TRBV20-1
CDR3aa: CSARLGYTF
CDR3nt: TGCAGTGCTAGACTTGGCTACACCTTC

abundance: few
j_gene: TRBJ2-7
d_gene: .
v_gene: TRBV21-1
CDR3aa: CASSKGLAGVSEQYF
CDR3nt: TGTGCCAGCAGCAAAGGGTTGGCGGGAGTGAGCGAGCAGTACTTC

abundance: .
j_gene: TRBJ2-7
d_gene: .
v_gene: TRBV18
CDR3aa: CASSPSIKEQYF
CDR3nt: TGTGCCAGCTCACCAAGTATTAAGGAGCAGTACTTC

abundance: few
j_gene: TRBJ2-4
d_gene: .
v_gene: TRBV20-1
CDR3aa: CSARTGMASYLAKNIQYF
CDR3nt: TGCAGTGCAAGAACTGGTATGGCATCCTATCTAGCCAAAAACATTCAGTACTTC

abundance: few
j_gene: TRBJ1-1
d_gene: .
v_gene: TRBV30
CDR3aa: CAWSSNTAEAFF
CDR3nt: TGTGCCTGGAGTTCCAATACGGCTGAAGCTTTCTTT

abundance: many
j_gene: TRBJ1-1
d_gene: .
v_gene: TRBV7-2
CDR3aa: CASSQSRNTEAFF
CDR3nt: TGTGCCAGCAGCCAGAGTCGGAACACTGAAGCTTTCTTT

abundance: .
j_gene: TRBJ2-7
d_gene: TRBD2
v_gene: TRBV27
CDR3aa: CASSSPRLAGTYEQYF
CDR3nt: TGTGCCAGCAGTTCGCCTCGACTAGCGGGTACTTACGAGCAGTACTTC

abundance: many
j_gene: TRBJ2-7
d_gene: .
v_gene: TRBV5-1
CDR3aa: CASSLLGKTYEQYF
CDR3nt: TGCGCCAGCAGCTTGCTCGGAAAAACCTACGAGCAGTACTTC

abundance: .
j_gene: TRBJ2-7
d_gene: .
v_gene: TRBV28
CDR3aa: CASSSPTVGRYF
CDR3nt: TGTGCCAGCAGTTCCCCGACGGTGGGGCGGTACTTC

abundance: many
j_gene: TRBJ2-7
d_gene: TRBD1
v_gene: TRBV10-3
CDR3aa: CAISDHTSDRGHDEQYF
CDR3nt: TGTGCCATCAGTGATCACACCTCGGACAGGGGGCACGACGAGCAGTACTTC

abundance: .
j_gene: TRBJ1-3
d_gene: .
v_gene: TRBV15
CDR3aa: CATSREVEPGNTIYF
CDR3nt: TGTGCCACCAGCAGAGAGGTAGAACCTGGAAACACCATATATTTT

abundance: few
j_gene: TRBJ2-3
d_gene: .
v_gene: TRBV20-1
CDR3aa: CSARDGGYYTDTQYF
CDR3nt: TGCAGTGCTAGAGATGGGGGCTACTACACAGATACGCAGTATTTT

abundance: few
j_gene: TRBJ2-7
d_gene: .
v_gene: TRBV10-1
CDR3aa: CASSANVPYEQYF
CDR3nt: TGCGCCAGCAGTGCGAACGTCCCCTACGAGCAGTACTTC

abundance: .
j_gene: TRBJ2-7
d_gene: TRBD1
v_gene: TRBV7-2
CDR3aa: CASSLVPGDSVGNF
CDR3nt: TGTGCCAGCAGCTTAGTACCAGGGGACAGCGTCGGGAACTTC

abundance: .
j_gene: TRBJ2-5
d_gene: TRBD1
v_gene: TRBV11-1
CDR3aa: CAPGTGLETQYF
CDR3nt: TGTGCCCCGGGGACAGGGCTGGAGACCCAGTACTTC

abundance: .
j_gene: TRBJ2-3
d_gene: .
v_gene: TRBV5-5
CDR3aa: CASIPTTGRDTDTQYF
CDR3nt: TGTGCCAGCATCCCTACGACAGGACGGGACACAGATACGCAGTATTTT

abundance: many
j_gene: TRBJ2-3
d_gene: .
v_gene: TRBV5-5
CDR3aa: CASSLAWGDTQYF
CDR3nt: TGTGCCAGCAGCTTGGCCTGGGGGGATACGCAGTATTTT

abundance: many
j_gene: TRBJ1-2
d_gene: .
v_gene: TRBV6-2/TRBV6-3
CDR3aa: CASSYVPQNYGYTF
CDR3nt: TGTGCCAGCAGTTACGTCCCGCAAAACTATGGCTACACCTTC

abundance: few
j_gene: TRBJ1-5
d_gene: TRBD1
v_gene: TRBV7-2
CDR3aa: CASSSEDRATTPQHF
CDR3nt: TGTGCCAGCAGCTCTGAGGACAGGGCTACGACGCCCCAGCATTTT

abundance: .
j_gene: TRBJ1-2
d_gene: .
v_gene: TRBV25-1
CDR3aa: CASSGLDYYGYTF
CDR3nt: TGTGCCAGCAGTGGTCTGGACTACTATGGCTACACCTTC

abundance: .
j_gene: TRBJ1-2
d_gene: .
v_gene: TRBV5-4
CDR3aa: CASSLLDRNYGYTF
CDR3nt: TGTGCCAGCAGCTTACTGGACAGAAACTATGGCTACACCTTC

abundance: few
j_gene: TRBJ2-3
d_gene: .
v_gene: TRBV4-2
CDR3aa: CASSQDHDSGGDTQYF
CDR3nt: TGTGCCAGCAGCCAAGATCACGACTCCGGGGGAGATACGCAGTATTTT

abundance: many
j_gene: TRBJ2-3
d_gene: .
v_gene: TRBV7-2
CDR3aa: CASSFGSIAETDTQYF
CDR3nt: TGTGCCAGCAGCTTTGGTTCGATCGCGGAGACAGATACGCAGTATTTT

abundance: many
j_gene: TRBJ1-4
d_gene: .
v_gene: TRBV5-1
CDR3aa: CASSLGSSEKLFF
CDR3nt: TGCGCCAGCAGCCTCGGGTCCTCCGAAAAACTGTTTTTT

abundance: few
j_gene: TRBJ2-2
d_gene: .
v_gene: TRBV20-1
CDR3aa: CSAQTSANTGELFF
CDR3nt: TGCAGTGCCCAGACGTCAGCAAACACCGGGGAGCTGTTTTTT

abundance: few
j_gene: TRBJ1-6
d_gene: .
v_gene: TRBV7-2
CDR3aa: CASSLNQNSPLHF
CDR3nt: TGTGCCAGCAGCTTAAATCAGAATTCACCCCTCCACTTT

abundance: .
j_gene: TRBJ2-5
d_gene: .
v_gene: TRBV11-2
CDR3aa: CASSPVPGGETQYF
CDR3nt: TGTGCCAGCAGCCCCGTCCCTGGAGGAGAGACCCAGTACTTC

abundance: .
j_gene: TRBJ1-5
d_gene: TRBD1
v_gene: TRBV7-2
CDR3aa: CASSETGAQHF
CDR3nt: TGTGCCAGCAGCGAGACAGGGGCCCAGCATTTT

abundance: few
j_gene: TRBJ2-1
d_gene: .
v_gene: TRBV29-1
CDR3aa: CSVIYRGMTYNEQFF
CDR3nt: TGCAGCGTTATCTATCGGGGGATGACCTACAATGAGCAGTTCTTC

abundance: many
j_gene: TRBJ2-2
d_gene: .
v_gene: TRBV3-1
CDR3aa: CASSRSGELFF
CDR3nt: TGTGCCAGCTCCCGTTCCGGGGAGCTGTTTTTT

abundance: .
j_gene: TRBJ2-7
d_gene: TRBD1
v_gene: TRBV28
CDR3aa: CASSSTGTGVYEQYF
CDR3nt: TGTGCCAGCAGTTCCACCGGGACAGGGGTCTACGAGCAGTACTTC

abundance: .
j_gene: TRBJ2-2
d_gene: .
v_gene: TRBV7-6
CDR3aa: CASSLLRQTGELFF
CDR3nt: TGTGCCAGCAGCTTGCTGAGGCAGACCGGGGAGCTGTTTTTT

abundance: many
j_gene: TRBJ2-7
d_gene: TRBD2
v_gene: TRBV7-2
CDR3aa: CASSFQRESYEQYF
CDR3nt: TGTGCCAGCAGCTTCCAGCGGGAATCCTACGAGCAGTACTTC